These T cell receptor beta chains were read from a single sample in a study of blood T cell repertoires in COVID-19. Clones were read by immunoSEQ multiplex PCR, and TCRdb kept only the in-frame ones, dropping some. The table includes about 200,000 clones, around 90% detected once. Sequencing was performed on PBMCs or T cells enriched from blood (not recorded which). The receptors originated from a woman aged 25-40 years who had recovered from COVID-19. Both conserved end residues are part of each CDR3. D genes are given only for firm matches. Some rows have no size entry. The others give once, few or many, or a class for an expanded clone.

d_call: TRBD1; v_call: TRBV7-3; clone_size: .; j_call: TRBJ1-6; cdr3_nt: TGTGCCAGCAGCTTATACGGACAGGGGGCTAATTCACCCCTCCACTTT; cdr3_aa: CASSLYGQGANSPLHF
d_call: .; v_call: TRBV11-2; clone_size: .; j_call: TRBJ2-5; cdr3_nt: TGTGCCAGCAGCTTAGATCGGGAGACCCAGTACTTC; cdr3_aa: CASSLDRETQYF
d_call: TRBD2; v_call: TRBV5-1; clone_size: .; j_call: TRBJ2-3; cdr3_nt: TGCGCCAGCAGCCCAGCGGGGGGGCGTGCGGATACGCAGTATTTT; cdr3_aa: CASSPAGGRADTQYF
d_call: .; v_call: TRBV7-5; clone_size: .; j_call: TRBJ1-5; cdr3_nt: TGTGCCAGAAGCTTAGGTTCGGGGCGGGACAATCAGCCCCAGCATTTT; cdr3_aa: CARSLGSGRDNQPQHF
d_call: .; v_call: TRBV6-2/TRBV6-3; clone_size: .; j_call: TRBJ1-4; cdr3_nt: TGTGCCAGCAGTTGGCAGGGGTCAACTAATGAAAAACTGTTTTTT; cdr3_aa: CASSWQGSTNEKLFF
d_call: .; v_call: TRBV15; clone_size: .; j_call: TRBJ1-4; cdr3_nt: TGTGCCACCAGCAGAGATCATCCAGGTCGATCTGAAAAACTGTTTTTT; cdr3_aa: CATSRDHPGRSEKLFF
d_call: TRBD1; v_call: TRBV7-2; clone_size: .; j_call: TRBJ1-5; cdr3_nt: TGTGCCAGCAGCCGGGACAGGGTCAATCAGCCCCAGCATTTT; cdr3_aa: CASSRDRVNQPQHF
d_call: .; v_call: TRBV12-3/TRBV12-4; clone_size: .; j_call: TRBJ1-3; cdr3_nt: TGTGCCAGCAGTTTAGGACAGGGAAACACCATATATTTT; cdr3_aa: CASSLGQGNTIYF
d_call: .; v_call: TRBV15; clone_size: .; j_call: TRBJ1-3; cdr3_nt: TGTGCCACCAGCAGAGAAGCTTATGGAAACACCATATATTTT; cdr3_aa: CATSREAYGNTIYF
d_call: .; v_call: TRBV30; clone_size: .; j_call: TRBJ1-2; cdr3_nt: TGTGCCTGGAACTTCCAGGGAGGATATACCTTC; cdr3_aa: CAWNFQGGYTF
d_call: .; v_call: TRBV5-5; clone_size: .; j_call: TRBJ2-7; cdr3_nt: TGTGCCAGCAGCCTAGGCTACGAGCAGTACTTC; cdr3_aa: CASSLGYEQYF
d_call: TRBD1; v_call: TRBV27; clone_size: .; j_call: TRBJ1-6; cdr3_nt: TGTGCCAGCACCCCGGGACAGACCCATTCACCCCTCCACTTT; cdr3_aa: CASTPGQTHSPLHF
d_call: .; v_call: TRBV18; clone_size: .; j_call: TRBJ1-4; cdr3_nt: TGTGCCAGCTCACCAGGGACTGCTAATGAAAAACTGTTTTTT; cdr3_aa: CASSPGTANEKLFF
d_call: TRBD2; v_call: TRBV19; clone_size: .; j_call: TRBJ2-5; cdr3_nt: TGTGCCAGTAGTTCGTTAGCGGGAACGGAGACCCAGTACTTC; cdr3_aa: CASSSLAGTETQYF
d_call: TRBD2; v_call: TRBV4-1; clone_size: .; j_call: TRBJ2-5; cdr3_nt: TGCGCCAGCAGCCAACCCACTAGCGGGATACAAGAGACCCAGTACTTC; cdr3_aa: CASSQPTSGIQETQYF
d_call: TRBD2; v_call: TRBV11-3; clone_size: .; j_call: TRBJ2-5; cdr3_nt: TGTGCCAGCAGCTGGGGACTAGCGGGAGTGGAAGAGACCCAGTACTTC; cdr3_aa: CASSWGLAGVEETQYF
d_call: TRBD1; v_call: TRBV11-3; clone_size: .; j_call: TRBJ2-7; cdr3_nt: TGTGCCTCAGGAGCGCGGGACAGGGCCTACGAGCAGTACTTC; cdr3_aa: CASGARDRAYEQYF
d_call: .; v_call: TRBV5-4; clone_size: .; j_call: TRBJ2-7; cdr3_nt: TGTGCCAGCAGCTTAGTAGGGGCCCATCGGGACGAGCAGTACTTC; cdr3_aa: CASSLVGAHRDEQYF
d_call: TRBD1; v_call: TRBV19; clone_size: .; j_call: TRBJ2-1; cdr3_nt: TGTGCCAGTAGTAAGAAACCGGGACAGGTGGTCGCTGCTCTCTCTTCCGATGAGCAGTTCTTC; cdr3_aa: CASSKKPGQVVAALSSDEQFF
d_call: .; v_call: TRBV28; clone_size: .; j_call: TRBJ1-3; cdr3_nt: TGTGCCAGCCAACCCACCGGCTCTGGAAACACCATATATTTT; cdr3_aa: CASQPTGSGNTIYF
d_call: TRBD2; v_call: TRBV4-2; clone_size: few; j_call: TRBJ2-1; cdr3_nt: TGTGCCAGCAGCCAAGTCCGAGCGGGAGATGCGGGGAATGAGCAGTTCTTC; cdr3_aa: CASSQVRAGDAGNEQFF
d_call: .; v_call: TRBV3-1/TRBV3-2; clone_size: few; j_call: TRBJ1-1; cdr3_nt: TGTGCCAGCAGCCAAGATAGGAGAGACACTGAAGCTTTCTTT; cdr3_aa: CASSQDRRDTEAFF
d_call: TRBD1; v_call: TRBV6-5; clone_size: .; j_call: TRBJ1-1; cdr3_nt: TGTGCCAGCAGCCTACAGGGGGCGGTCACTGAAGCTTTCTTT; cdr3_aa: CASSLQGAVTEAFF